This TCR beta chain was obtained from a study of OX40 agonist ivuxolimab in advanced cancers. Study summary: Patients treated during dose escalation were battling hepatocellular carcinoma, melanoma, renal cell or head and neck cancer. Treatment received earlier with anti-PD-1, anti-PD-L1 or anti-CTLA-4 agents was allowed, and around 36% had some. The study, taken as a whole, reports: Both blood CD4+ and CD8+ T cells showed clonal growth by week 6 at 0.1 to 3.0 mg/kg.

A word on this clone: Its antigen is not identified.

Any history of autoimmune disease or systemic immunosuppression disqualified patients. Only in-frame clones appear in the TCRdb table, and some are missing; sequencing was by immunoSEQ multiplex PCR. The data show under 25,000 clones, 70% to 80% seen once. This CDR3 spans 15 amino acids. Germline V lookup: CDR1 MRHNA, CDR2 SNTAGT. Deletions cut 6 bases from V and 1 base from J, with 14 bases between. The chain employs TRBV6-4 and TRBJ2-3; D may be TRBD1 or TRBD2 (5 bases each). The origin of this receptor is an adult with an advanced solid tumor such as melanoma, head and neck, liver or kidney cancer. The specimen comprised CD4+ or CD8+ T cells sorted from blood, sampled in a trial of the OX40 agonist ivuxolimab. The chain's CDR3 is CASSADMGGTDTQYF. CDR3 in DNA: TGTGCCAGCAGCGCCGACATGGGGGGCACAGATACGCAGTATTTT.